This T cell receptor beta chain was sequenced during a study of blood T cell repertoires in COVID-19 (dated by TCRdb to 2018 to 2020). Describing the broader study: Samples covering the acute and convalescent phases of COVID-19 were provided by collaborators in the United States, Italy and Spain. The repertoires were made available in a free public database intended to serve as a resource for research on the immune response to SARS-CoV-2. Where HLA class I and class II types were available, the types were taken from metadata supplied by the sample provider, not from assay-based typing. The material from the prospective study consisted of cDNA or gDNA derived from T cells, B-cell-depleted T cells, or PBMCs. Samples came from the ongoing ImmuneRACE study (first 160 participants) plus 1,254 subjects from 6 global collaborators. Subjects who had been exposed to COVID-19, were actively infected with it, or had recovered from it provided the deeply sampled blood TCRbeta repertoires that made up the dataset. A de-identified subject ID, COVID-19 status, age in years and sex were almost always included in the sample metadata. Overall study results and their limits: The amount of clinical and demographic metadata varied by source and participant and was provided uncurated.

Each collaborating institution followed its own protocols to collect whole blood in K2EDTA tubes. For TCRbeta analysis, collaborators shipped samples in one of three forms: frozen whole blood, isolated PBMCs, or DNA extracted from either of those sample types. TCRbeta CDR3 regions were amplified from genomic DNA by means of the immunoSEQ Assay, a bias-controlled multiplex PCR. For the original study's pipeline: Nucleated cell counts per sample were estimated from amplification of reference gene primers within the assay. To quantify the absolute abundance of each unique TCRbeta CDR3 rearrangement, sequence reads were collapsed and filtered. For each sample, productive Simpson clonality was calculated as the square root of Simpson's diversity index over productive rearrangements. TCRdb obtained this table from immuneACCESS and retained in-frame rearrangements with V and J assigned. These tables miss some clones; where compared with another copy, unresolved V genes account for less than half of the shortfall, and the remainder is unexplained. From that table come the V and J calls and clone size; the DNA was used to work out D and trimming. This sample lists some 220,000 clones; around 80% were detected once. The ten largest clonotypes hold under 8.5% of the sample.

This clone has only a few counts. Which antigen it targets is not known. No per-base quality is available; no much larger clone lies one base away. The source of this sequence is an older woman with acute or convalescent COVID-19. Specimen: peripheral blood.

The CDR3 protein: CASSLAGGETEAFF. DNA sequence: TGTGCCAGCAGCTTAGCAGGGGGAGAAACTGAAGCTTTCTTT. The chain is assembled from TRBV11-2 and TRBJ1-1; TRBD1 fits 7 bases in the junction. According to the germline V gene, CDR1 reads SGHAT and CDR2 reads FQNNGV. The CDR3 runs 14 residues from the cysteine to the phenylalanine. Solely the CDR3 DNA is kept, with 42 bases framed from the first base. Unmatched junction bases come to 4, with V trimmed by 1 base and J by 5 bases.